This T cell receptor beta chain was sequenced in a study of T cell repertoires in cytomegalovirus infection. Study-level background: In public TCR beta signatures, there were indications of both CMV infection and matching HLA type. Study conclusions and caveats: Predominance within the ex vivo response was attributable to HLA-C-restricted CMV-specific TCR beta clonotypes. Cumulated frequencies of public TCR beta families served to identify carriers of CMV plus the relevant HLA.

Remarks on this clonotype: Its antigen remains unknown.

V lost 1 base to trimming and J lost 6 bases, with 13 bases between them. Germline loops: CDR1 MDHEN, CDR2 SYDVKM. This CDR3 is 14 amino acids long. TCRdb processed the reads anew with MiXCR; each CDR3 protein has one entry. The data contain 150,000 to 180,000 distinct CDR3 sequences, around 20% of them singletons. The clonotype was recovered from a human donor in good health (CMV status not recorded). Some clones in this sample may be carry-over from other donors' samples. The source material was PBMCs. This chain joins TRBV28 and TRBJ2-7, with a weak D call TRBD1 (7 bases). CDR3 sequence: CASSLSGGSSEQYF. In DNA, the CDR3 is TGTGCCAGCAGTTTATCAGGGGGGTCCAGCGAGCAGTACTTC.